This TCR beta chain emerged from a study of blood T cells in healthy people across ages (dated by TCRdb to 2015 to 2017). Looking at the study overall: In model experiments, template switching captured about one uniquely barcoded TCR beta cDNA molecule for every two T cells. Age-related changes in TCR beta repertoire diversity were measured in the study by deep sequencing normalized with unique cDNA molecular identifiers. The donors were split into four age groups: young (average around 16 years), middle-aged (39), aged (over 55) and long-lived (roughly 80). To avoid experimental bias, donors of different ages were randomly spread across the sequencing lanes. Using the same blood draw, the study looked at two additional independent replicas of 1 million unique cDNA reads for two donors, one aged 18 to 30 and the other aged 80 or older. Overall study outcomes, separate from this receptor: Compared with the aged group, the long-lived group had more naive CD4+ T cells, fewer expanded clones and increased TCR diversity, a pattern suggesting age selection. There was a strong correlation between observed TCR beta diversity and the percentage of naive T cells measured by flow cytometry. Because donor CMV infection status was unknown, age-related changes in expanded clonotypes were potentially confounded. Bulk unsorted PBMC profiling prevented conclusive comparison of naive and antigen-experienced compartments. Estimates of total diversity based on one million sequenced T cells were considered lower bounds and underestimates. As age increased, observed TCR beta diversity per million T cells dropped in a roughly linear way, and a significant reduction was already evident by age 40.

The donors were around 39 Caucasian individuals from Russia, aged about 6 to 100 years, who were systemically healthy. Each donor gave approximately 9.3 milliliters of peripheral blood, collected into EDTA-treated Vacutainer tubes. PBMCs were isolated by Ficoll-Paque density-gradient centrifugation, with at least 7 million obtained per sample. Total RNA was extracted from PBMCs with Trizol reagent, with at least 5 micrograms obtained per sample. For every donor, flow cytometry on a PBMC aliquot measured the percentage of naive CD45RAhigh/CD27high T cells. With regard to this clonotype: Its antigen specificity is not known. Its ends do not fully match the called genes, so a read error is possible.

The library came from 5' RACE. Sequenced on an Illumina HiSeq 2500. A second roughly 7 to 11 cycle PCR used a sample-barcoded 5' primer and a J-beta primer mix. Each TCR beta cDNA molecule received a unique molecular identifier from a template-switch 5' adaptor carrying 12 random nucleotides. Each sample yielded at least 2.5 million CDR3-containing paired-end reads. All of the RNA was converted into first-strand cDNA using the Mint cDNA synthesis kit, with a TRBC-specific oligonucleotide serving as the primer. Following uracil-DNA glycosylase treatment, all cDNA underwent a first 18-cycle PCR with the universal primers M1SS and BC2_uni_R. Per the source publication's procedure: Normalization of each sample was performed by random selection of 1 million high-quality reads, each carrying a distinct molecular identifier. Instead of being binned into consensus sequences, reads with shared molecular identifiers were discarded. MiTCR, set to a Q25 quality threshold and the strictest error-elimination algorithm, was used for CDR3 identification, clonotype clustering and error correction. Lower-bound total TCR beta diversity was estimated with a nonparametric unseen species model using Euler transformation. TCRdb's own reprocessing of the public reads used fastp at Q25 and MiXCR and kept productive beta chains. Under each unique CDR3 protein, matching rows form one entry showing the most common genes and DNA. TCRdb's processing, not the authors', yielded these V and J calls. Here the sample has about 1.6 million distinct CDR3 sequences; around 36% occur a single time. The ten largest clones add up to roughly 12% of the sample.

This TCR was recovered from a woman under 40 in good health. Sequenced input: blood.

The DNA sequence follows: TGTGTCAGCAGACCCTTAGAGGGCACAGATACGCAGTATTTT. It translates as CVSRPLEGTDTQYF. The chain was built from TRBV27 and TRBJ2-3; no confident D gene assignment can be made. The CDR3 holds 14 amino acids from the cysteine to the phenylalanine. Only the CDR3 DNA is retained, 42 bases long and in frame from the first base. CDR1 and CDR2, looked up from the germline V gene (reference sequence), are MNHEY and SMNVEV.